This entry concerns a single TCR beta chain. V was pared by 2 bases and J by 7 bases, with 12 bases between. The germline CDR1 and CDR2 sequences are LNHNV and YYDKDF (reference sequence). The CDR3 runs to 15 residues. Repertoires were generated with immunoSEQ multiplex PCR, while TCRdb's copy carries only in-frame clones and drops some. The data contain around 460,000 clones, around nine tenths of them singletons. This sample was included in a study of blood T cell repertoires in COVID-19. This receptor was identified in a man aged 18 to 29 with COVID-19, enrolled during active disease. The specimen was peripheral blood. This chain joins TRBV15 and TRBJ1-6; D remains unclear. CDR3 nucleotide sequence: TGTGCCACCAGCAGATCCGGGATGGCCAATTCACCCCTCCACTTT. Translating gives CATSRSGMANSPLHF.